These T cell receptor beta chains were read from a single sample in a study of OX40 agonist ivuxolimab in advanced cancers. TCRdb's copy holds only in-frame clones and misses some; the assay was immunoSEQ multiplex PCR. Of about 48,000 clones in the sample, about 81% were seen once. The sequences come from CD4+ or CD8+ T cells sorted from blood, collected in a trial of the OX40 agonist ivuxolimab. All receptors derive from an adult with an advanced solid tumor such as melanoma, head and neck, liver or kidney cancer. CDR3s include the opening cysteine and the closing phenylalanine or tryptophan. D genes are given only for firm matches. Expanded clones are given a class, and other clones once, few, many or no size at all.

TRBJ2-7 | TRBD2 | . | TRBV7-2 | TGTGCCAGCAGCCCGTCTCTAGCGGCATCCTACGAGCAGTACTTC | CASSPSLAASYEQYF
TRBJ2-2 | . | . | TRBV7-9 | TGTGCCAGCAGCTTAGTTGCAGGCAACACCGGGGAGCTGTTTTTT | CASSLVAGNTGELFF
TRBJ1-6 | TRBD1 | . | TRBV5-6 | TGTGCCAGCAGCTACGGACAGGGGCTTAATTCACCCCTCCACTTT | CASSYGQGLNSPLHF
TRBJ2-7 | TRBD1 | . | TRBV9 | TGTGCCAGCAGCGTAGATGAGGGGACAGGGGGCCACGAGCAGTACTTC | CASSVDEGTGGHEQYF
TRBJ1-2 | TRBD1 | . | TRBV19 | TGTGCCAGTAGGGAAAGGGGACAGGACTATGGCTACACCTTC | CASRERGQDYGYTF
TRBJ2-1 | . | . | TRBV7-9 | TGTGCCAGCAGCTTAGGACTAAACAATGAGCAGTTCTTC | CASSLGLNNEQFF
TRBJ1-2 | . | . | TRBV5-1 | TGCGCCAGCAGCTTGTCCCAGAGTAACTATGGCTACACCTTC | CASSLSQSNYGYTF
TRBJ2-1 | . | once | TRBV19 | TGTGCCAGTAGTCCGTTATGGGGCGAATACAATGAGCAGTTCTTC | CASSPLWGEYNEQFF
TRBJ2-3 | . | many | TRBV7-8 | TGTGCCAGCAGCTTAGCGGGGAACAAGGATACGCAGTATTTT | CASSLAGNKDTQYF
TRBJ1-1 | . | . | TRBV6-5 | TGTGCCAGCAGTTACTTTGACGGGGTGAACACTGAAGCTTTCTTT | CASSYFDGVNTEAFF
TRBJ2-4 | . | . | TRBV4-1 | TGCGCCAGCAGCCAAGACAGGGAAAACATTCAGTACTTC | CASSQDRENIQYF
TRBJ1-3 | . | . | TRBV7-2 | TGTGCCAGCAGCTTAAGGGGGGGCGCTGGAAACACCATATATTTT | CASSLRGGAGNTIYF
TRBJ1-2 | TRBD1 | once | TRBV11-2 | TGTGCCAGCAGCCTGGGACAGGGCGACGGTGGCTACACCTTC | CASSLGQGDGGYTF
TRBJ1-1 | . | once | TRBV4-1 | TGCGCCAGCAGCCGGGGAATAACGAACACTGAAGCTTTCTTT | CASSRGITNTEAFF
TRBJ1-4 | TRBD1 | . | TRBV7-9 | TGTGCCAGCAGCTCCAGGGGGCGCGGGGAAAAACTGTTTTTT | CASSSRGRGEKLFF
TRBJ1-5 | . | . | TRBV5-6 | TGTGCCAGCAGCAATGGGATTAGCAATCAGCCCCAGCATTTT | CASSNGISNQPQHF
TRBJ1-1 | TRBD1 | . | TRBV9 | TGTGCCAGCAGCGTCCGGGACAGGGGCACTGAAGCTTTCTTT | CASSVRDRGTEAFF
TRBJ2-5 | . | . | TRBV10-2 | TGCGCCAGCAACGAAGGGTTGGGGGCCGGTGAGACCCAGTACTTC | CASNEGLGAGETQYF
TRBJ2-7 | TRBD1 | . | TRBV11-2 | TGTGCCAGCAGCTCCCTTGAAGGGACAGGGAGCCTCGGGCAGTACTTC | CASSSLEGTGSLGQYF
TRBJ2-2 | . | . | TRBV5-1 | TGCGCCAGCAGCTTCCAAGGGGGAGGTAGGACCGGGGAGCTGTTTTTT | CASSFQGGGRTGELFF
TRBJ2-1 | . | . | TRBV7-2 | TGTGCCAGCAGGACCTACAATGAGCAGTTCTTC | CASRTYNEQFF
TRBJ2-3 | TRBD2 | . | TRBV7-2 | TGTGCCAGCAGCTTAGCAAGGGGGACTAGCGGGAGTAGAACAGATACGCAGTATTTT | CASSLARGTSGSRTDTQYF
TRBJ2-1 | TRBD2 | . | TRBV7-8 | TGTGCCAGCAGCTTGACTAGCGGGGGAAGCAATGAGCAGTTCTTC | CASSLTSGGSNEQFF
TRBJ2-7 | . | . | TRBV5-6 | TGTGCCAGCAGGAGGGGGCGGGAGGATGCCTACGAGCAGTACTTC | CASRRGREDAYEQYF
TRBJ2-7 | TRBD1 | . | TRBV29-1 | TGCAGCGTCATCCCGACGAGGACAGGGGTACACGAGCAGTACTTC | CSVIPTRTGVHEQYF
TRBJ1-1 | . | large | TRBV5-5 | TGTGCCAGCAGCTTGATGGGGGGCTCCGAAGCTTTCTTT | CASSLMGGSEAFF
TRBJ2-2 | TRBD2 | . | TRBV4-1 | TGCGCCAGCAGCCAAGAAGCGGGAGGTTATAGCGGGGAGCTGTTTTTT | CASSQEAGGYSGELFF
TRBJ1-1 | TRBD1 | . | TRBV6-5 | TGTGCCAGCGGGGGGACAGTGATGAACACTGAAGCTTTCTTT | CASGGTVMNTEAFF
TRBJ2-2 | TRBD1 | . | TRBV6-5 | TGTGCCAGCCAAGTGGCAGGGGGCTACACCGGGGAGCTGTTTTTT | CASQVAGGYTGELFF
TRBJ2-7 | . | . | TRBV6-5 | TGTGCCAGCAGACCGGGAAGTGGACCCTACGAGCAGTACTTC | CASRPGSGPYEQYF
TRBJ2-1 | . | few | TRBV9 | TGTGCCAGCAGCTCGGGCCGGGACTTGCTTCACAATGAGCAGTTCTTC | CASSSGRDLLHNEQFF
TRBJ1-2 | TRBD1 | . | TRBV4-3 | TGCGCCAGCAGCCAAGAAGGCAGGGGGAACACCTTC | CASSQEGRGNTF
TRBJ2-5 | . | . | TRBV5-1 | TGCGCCAGCAGCACTGGTGGGCGGTACGCCCAAGAGACCCAGTACTTC | CASSTGGRYAQETQYF
TRBJ2-7 | TRBD2 | . | TRBV4-1 | TGCGCCAGCAGCCAAGAAATTCATGGGACTACTATAGGCTACGAGCAGTACTTC | CASSQEIHGTTIGYEQYF
TRBJ2-7 | TRBD1 | . | TRBV5-6 | TGTGCCAGCAGCTATGGACAGGGGGCGGTAGAGCAGTACTTC | CASSYGQGAVEQYF
TRBJ1-1 | . | . | TRBV7-9 | TGTGCCAGCAGCTTAGGGTCGGTAGGTGGACGATTGAACACTGAAGCTTTCTTT | CASSLGSVGGRLNTEAFF
TRBJ2-3 | . | . | TRBV4-3 | TGCGCCAGCAGCGGAGAATTGGGGGAGGGCACAGATACGCAGTATTTT | CASSGELGEGTDTQYF
TRBJ2-6 | . | . | TRBV29-1 | TGCAGCGCTGGGTCTGGGGCCAACGTCCTGACTTTC | CSAGSGANVLTF
TRBJ1-5 | TRBD1 | . | TRBV5-1 | TGCGCCAGCAGCTTGGGGGGACAGGGGACGAATCAGCCCCAGCATTTT | CASSLGGQGTNQPQHF
TRBJ1-6 | TRBD1 | . | TRBV5-4 | TGTGCCAGCAGCACGGGACAGGGCTGGTCACCCCTCCACTTT | CASSTGQGWSPLHF
TRBJ2-1 | . | . | TRBV7-9 | TGCGCCAGCAGCCAATCCCAGGGTTCCTACAATGAGCAGTTCTTC | CASSQSQGSYNEQFF
TRBJ2-1 | . | once | TRBV18 | TGTGCCAGCTCACCACCGCGAGTTACAGGGTGGAATGAGCAGTTCTTC | CASSPPRVTGWNEQFF
TRBJ1-1 | . | . | TRBV30 | TGTGCCTGGAGTGTAGAAGGGGGCACTGAAGCTTTCTTT | CAWSVEGGTEAFF
TRBJ1-1 | TRBD1 | . | TRBV30 | TGTGCCTGGATTGGGGACAGTTGGGGGACTGAAGCTTTCTTT | CAWIGDSWGTEAFF
TRBJ2-3 | . | few | TRBV10-2 | TGCGCCAGCAGTGACGGCCCGCCGACAGATACGCAGTATTTT | CASSDGPPTDTQYF
TRBJ2-3 | TRBD2 | . | TRBV5-1 | TGCGCCAGCAGCTCCGCGACTAGCGGGAGTGGGGCAGATACGCAGTATTTT | CASSSATSGSGADTQYF
TRBJ2-5 | . | . | TRBV7-2 | TGTGCCAGCAGCCCCGTGGGGGGATGGGAGACCCAGTACTTC | CASSPVGGWETQYF
TRBJ2-7 | . | once | TRBV7-9 | TGTGCCAGCAGCCCGGGCCTGTACGAGCAGTACTTC | CASSPGLYEQYF
TRBJ2-1 | . | . | TRBV10-3 | TGTGCCATCAGTGAGGGGACCTCCCGCTACAATGAGCAGTTCTTC | CAISEGTSRYNEQFF
TRBJ2-7 | TRBD1 | . | TRBV7-2 | TGTGCCAGCAGCTTAGGGGACAGCTATAGTAGGAGATCCGAGCAGTACTTC | CASSLGDSYSRRSEQYF
TRBJ2-7 | . | . | TRBV7-8 | TGTGCCAGCAGCACTATGTCCTACGAGCAGTACTTC | CASSTMSYEQYF
TRBJ2-7 | . | . | TRBV6-5 | TGTGCCAGCAGTTACTCGGGCTGGCAGTACGAGCAGTACTTC | CASSYSGWQYEQYF
TRBJ1-2 | TRBD1 | . | TRBV6-5 | TGTGCCAGCAGCCCGGGACAGAACTATGGCTACACCTTC | CASSPGQNYGYTF
TRBJ2-1 | . | . | TRBV9 | TGTGCCAGCAGCCTGAACAATGAGCAGTTCTTC | CASSLNNEQFF
TRBJ2-3 | TRBD2 | once | TRBV2 | TGTGCCAGCAGTCTCCGGACTAGTTCCGGCACAGATACGCAGTATTTT | CASSLRTSSGTDTQYF
TRBJ2-1 | TRBD2 | . | TRBV7-9 | TGTGCCAGCAGCTCCTGGACTAGCGCGACGCCCAACCAGTTCTTC | CASSSWTSATPNQFF
TRBJ2-5 | . | . | TRBV19 | TGTGCCAGTAGTATAGACGTCGTAATACGAGGACACAAAAAAGAGACCCAGTACTTC | CASSIDVVIRGHKKETQYF